This is a list of T cell receptor beta chains from one sample in a study of Tregs in tolerant kidney transplant recipients. The repertoire was sequenced with immunoSEQ multiplex PCR; TCRdb's copy has only in-frame clones and lacks some. The table has 200,000 to 300,000 clones, roughly 80% seen once. Sequenced: CD4+ T cells from blood. The origin of the receptors is a human donor in good health. Each CDR3 is given with its conserved first and last residue. The D gene is left open where the match is weak. A row's size may be missing; if present it is once, few, many or a size class.

d_call j_call clone_size v_call cdr3_aa cdr3_nt
TRBD1 TRBJ2-7 . TRBV10-3 CAISDSETDRDSYEQYF TGTGCCATCAGTGATTCTGAGACAGACAGGGACTCCTACGAGCAGTACTTC
TRBD2 TRBJ2-7 . TRBV7-6 CASSLATSGGREQYF TGTGCCAGCAGCTTAGCGACTAGCGGGGGGCGAGAGCAGTACTTC
. TRBJ2-5 once TRBV18 CASSPSYTEETQYF TGTGCCAGCTCACCATCTTATACGGAAGAGACCCAGTACTTC
. TRBJ2-7 . TRBV18 CASSSEPYEQYF TGTGCCAGCTCATCGGAGCCCTACGAGCAGTACTTC
. TRBJ2-1 . TRBV6-4 CASSDQGGVNEQFF TGTGCCAGCAGTGACCAGGGCGGGGTCAATGAGCAGTTCTTC
. TRBJ1-3 . TRBV6-1 CASSEQRNTIYF TGTGCCAGCAGTGAACAGAGAAACACCATATATTTT
. TRBJ1-1 . TRBV7-9 CASSPVSGTEAFF TGTGCCAGCAGCCCCGTGTCGGGCACTGAAGCTTTCTTT
TRBD1 TRBJ2-6 . TRBV19 CASSPGTGASWANVLTF TGTGCCAGTAGTCCGGGGACAGGGGCCTCCTGGGCCAACGTCCTGACTTTC
TRBD1 TRBJ2-5 . TRBV27 CASSLYLPTGQKETQYF TGTGCCAGCAGTCTCTATCTACCGACAGGGCAAAAAGAGACCCAGTACTTC
TRBD1 TRBJ2-7 . TRBV11-3 CASSLAYGQGDYEQYF TGTGCCAGCAGCTTAGCATATGGACAGGGGGACTACGAGCAGTACTTC
. TRBJ2-7 few TRBV25-1 CASSPGTLVREQYF TGTGCCAGCAGCCCCGGGACTTTGGTACGGGAGCAGTACTTC
. TRBJ1-3 . TRBV5-1 CASSLGGSQPSAGNTIYF TGCGCCAGCAGCTTGGGAGGGTCCCAACCGTCGGCTGGAAACACCATATATTTT
. TRBJ2-7 . TRBV20-1 CSASRGYEQYF TGCAGTGCTAGCCGGGGCTACGAGCAGTACTTC
. TRBJ2-1 few TRBV11-3 CASSLELGNEQFF TGTGCCAGCAGCTTAGAATTGGGCAATGAGCAGTTCTTC
TRBD1 TRBJ1-5 . TRBV7-8 CASSPRGQGAGSNQPQHF TGTGCCAGCAGCCCCCGGGGACAGGGGGCAGGGAGCAATCAGCCCCAGCATTTT
TRBD1 TRBJ2-7 few TRBV10-1 CASTGTGTYEQYF TGCGCCAGCACCGGGACAGGAACCTACGAGCAGTACTTC
. TRBJ1-5 . TRBV19 CASSIDGGGGQPQHF TGTGCCAGTAGTATAGATGGGGGGGGTGGTCAGCCCCAGCATTTT
TRBD1 TRBJ1-2 . TRBV11-1 CASSPLTGDGYTF TGTGCCAGCAGCCCCTTGACAGGGGATGGCTACACCTTC
. TRBJ2-5 . TRBV27 CASSFAGIETQYF TGTGCCAGCAGTTTTGCTGGTATAGAGACCCAGTACTTC
. TRBJ1-2 . TRBV30 CAWSVRGSGGYTF TGTGCCTGGAGTGTACGGGGCTCCGGTGGCTACACCTTC
. TRBJ1-2 . TRBV7-2 CASSLSTGVGYGYTF TGTGCCAGCAGCTTAAGTACCGGAGTTGGCTATGGCTACACCTTC
. TRBJ1-2 . TRBV7-2 CASTPTPGYYGYTF TGTGCCAGCACCCCCACCCCGGGCTACTATGGCTACACCTTC
. TRBJ1-2 . TRBV29-1 CSVGGRVDGYTF TGCAGCGTCGGCGGCCGGGTGGATGGCTACACCTTC
. TRBJ2-6 few TRBV4-1 CASSRVASDSGANVLTF TGCGCCAGCAGCCGAGTCGCTAGTGACTCTGGGGCCAACGTCCTGACTTTC
. TRBJ2-2 . TRBV11-3 CASSSLGPTGELFF TGTGCCAGCAGCTCCCTCGGTCCAACCGGGGAGCTGTTTTTT
TRBD2 TRBJ2-7 . TRBV7-8 CASSLSRGAGLEQYF TGTGCCAGCAGCTTATCGCGGGGGGCCGGCCTTGAGCAGTACTTC
TRBD2 TRBJ2-7 . TRBV11-2 CASSLRGLVSEQYF TGTGCCAGCAGCTTAAGGGGACTAGTTAGCGAGCAGTACTTC
. TRBJ1-1 . TRBV7-8 CASSPRFLTEAFF TGTGCCAGCAGCCCGAGGTTCCTCACTGAAGCTTTCTTT
. TRBJ1-1 . TRBV7-9 CASSLEQGKNTEAFF TGTGCCAGCAGCTTAGAACAGGGTAAGAACACTGAAGCTTTCTTT
. TRBJ1-2 once TRBV9 CASSARQGFNYGYTF TGTGCCAGCAGCGCCCGACAAGGGTTTAACTATGGCTACACCTTC
TRBD1 TRBJ1-5 . TRBV7-9 CASSPQGQANQPQHF TGTGCCAGCAGCCCTCAGGGACAGGCGAATCAGCCCCAGCATTTT
. TRBJ1-1 . TRBV10-3 CAISESGAGMNTEAFF TGTGCCATCAGTGAGTCAGGGGCAGGCATGAACACTGAAGCTTTCTTT
. TRBJ1-1 . TRBV7-9 CASIPRGGRQAFF TGTGCCAGCATCCCCCGGGGGGGGCGACAAGCTTTCTTT
. TRBJ1-4 . TRBV5-1 CASSEIISGPNEKLFF TGCGCCAGCAGCGAAATAATTTCGGGGCCTAATGAAAAACTGTTTTTT
. TRBJ2-1 . TRBV11-2 CASSLSGRRTEQFF TGTGCCAGCAGCCTTTCCGGGCGTAGGACCGAGCAGTTCTTC
TRBD2 TRBJ2-1 once TRBV5-1 CASSARLAGIYNEQFF TGCGCCAGCAGCGCTAGACTAGCGGGAATCTACAATGAGCAGTTCTTC
TRBD2 TRBJ2-7 few TRBV19 CASSAGTSGTYEQYF TGTGCCAGTAGTGCCGGGACTAGCGGGACCTACGAGCAGTACTTC
. TRBJ2-1 . TRBV19 CASSIRQGPRGEQFF TGTGCCAGTAGTATACGGCAGGGGCCCCGCGGAGAGCAGTTCTTC
TRBD1 TRBJ1-1 . TRBV11-2 CASSLDGTGGIGTEAFF TGTGCCAGCAGCTTAGATGGAACAGGGGGCATCGGGACTGAAGCTTTCTTT
TRBD2 TRBJ2-7 . TRBV2 CASRLAGVDEQYF TGTGCCAGCAGACTAGCGGGGGTCGACGAGCAGTACTTC
TRBD1 TRBJ2-7 many TRBV30 CAWSPTGRSYEQYF TGTGCCTGGAGTCCGACAGGGAGATCCTACGAGCAGTACTTC
TRBD2 TRBJ2-5 . TRBV11-3 CASSLGGTSGAQETQYF TGTGCCAGCAGCTTAGGGGGGACTAGCGGAGCACAAGAGACCCAGTACTTC
TRBD1 TRBJ1-2 . TRBV7-3 CASSFSPGQGNYTF TGTGCCAGCAGCTTCTCCCCGGGACAGGGAAACTACACCTTC
. TRBJ2-7 few TRBV11-3 CASSLASYYYEQYF TGTGCCAGCAGCTTGGCCAGTTATTACTACGAGCAGTACTTC
. TRBJ2-3 . TRBV5-8 CASSLAPRQTDTQYF TGTGCCAGCAGCTTGGCCCCTCGACAGACAGATACGCAGTATTTT
TRBD2 TRBJ2-1 . TRBV11-2 CASRPEGAGAYNEQFF TGTGCCAGCAGGCCCGAGGGAGCGGGGGCCTACAATGAGCAGTTCTTC